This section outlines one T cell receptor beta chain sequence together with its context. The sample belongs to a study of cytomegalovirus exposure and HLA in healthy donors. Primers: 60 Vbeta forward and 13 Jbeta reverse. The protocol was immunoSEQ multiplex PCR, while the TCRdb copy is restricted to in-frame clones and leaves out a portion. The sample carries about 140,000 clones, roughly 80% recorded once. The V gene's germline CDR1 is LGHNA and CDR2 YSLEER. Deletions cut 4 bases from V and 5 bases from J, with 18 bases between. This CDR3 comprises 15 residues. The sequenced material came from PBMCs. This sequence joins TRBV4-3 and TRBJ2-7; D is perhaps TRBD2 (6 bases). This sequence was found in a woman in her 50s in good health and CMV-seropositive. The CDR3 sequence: CASSPRLVGRDEQYF. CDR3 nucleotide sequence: TGCGCCAGCAGCCCCCGACTAGTCGGAAGGGACGAGCAGTACTTC.